This T cell receptor (beta chain) was captured by sequencing in a study of Graves' ophthalmopathy and Graves' hyperthyroidism. Points from the study as a whole: The majority of expanded thyroid clonotypes above 0.001 frequency also occurred in blood. It was with approximately 70% sensitivity and about 73% specificity that the model predicted ophthalmopathy progression.

Trimming pared 6 bases from V and 4 bases from J, leaving 12 bases between. Germline V gene sequence: CDR1 SGHTA, CDR2 FQGNSA. The CDR3 totals 14 residues. Of note for this clonotype: As yet, its antigen is unknown.

Amplification of the TCR beta CDR3 regions used RNA transcripts (as template). HTBI-primed RT-PCR formed the first round, and a multiplex PCR formed the second. TCRdb ran MiXCR on the multiplex PCR reads and lists one entry per CDR3 protein. The table includes about 210,000 distinct CDR3 sequences, around 28% detected once. The genes are TRBV7-2 and TRBJ2-2; the D is unclear. The sequence derives from a man aged 45-65 years with Graves' ophthalmopathy. Material for sequencing was peripheral blood. CDR3 sequence: CASSRQDGTGELFF. In DNA, the CDR3 is TGTGCCAGCAGTCGCCAAGACGGCACCGGGGAGCTGTTTTTT.